The rows below give T cell receptor beta chains drawn from one sample of a study of tumour-infiltrating T cells in Burkitt lymphoma. TCRdb's copy holds only in-frame clones and misses some; the assay was immunoSEQ multiplex PCR. This table holds around 45,000 clones, around 30% found once. The sequenced sample consisted of tumor tissue. The receptors come from a human donor with Burkitt lymphoma. Both conserved end residues are part of each CDR3. Each record gives: D gene, clone size, V gene, J gene, CDR3 DNA, CDR3 protein. A D gene is named only where the DNA matches it firmly. Not all rows give a size; the values are once, few, many and, for expanded clones, a class.

d_call: TRBD2
clone_size: NA
v_call: TRBV4-3
j_call: TRBJ2-3
cdr3_nt: TGCGCCAGCAGCCAAGGCCCAGCGGGGGTACTAGATACGCAGTATTTT
cdr3_aa: CASSQGPAGVLDTQYF

d_call: NA
clone_size: NA
v_call: TRBV4-1
j_call: TRBJ1-4
cdr3_nt: TGCGCCAGCAGCCAGGAAGGGACGGTAGGGGAAAAACTGTTTTTT
cdr3_aa: CASSQEGTVGEKLFF

d_call: NA
clone_size: few
v_call: TRBV6-4
j_call: TRBJ1-6
cdr3_nt: TGTGCCAGCAGCGCAACATCCTCGGGGAATTCACCCCTCCACTTT
cdr3_aa: CASSATSSGNSPLHF

d_call: TRBD1
clone_size: NA
v_call: TRBV6-5
j_call: TRBJ1-6
cdr3_nt: TGTGCCAGCAGCCTCTTGGGACAGGGTAATTCACCCCTCCACTTT
cdr3_aa: CASSLLGQGNSPLHF

d_call: NA
clone_size: NA
v_call: TRBV29-1
j_call: TRBJ2-1
cdr3_nt: TGCAGCGTTGAAGATTTCGCGGGTGCCTACAATGAGCAGTTCTTC
cdr3_aa: CSVEDFAGAYNEQFF

d_call: TRBD2
clone_size: NA
v_call: TRBV5-1
j_call: TRBJ2-1
cdr3_nt: TGCGCCAGCAACTTGGGGGGACTAGCAAATGAGCAGTTCTTC
cdr3_aa: CASNLGGLANEQFF

d_call: TRBD2
clone_size: few
v_call: TRBV4-3
j_call: TRBJ2-5
cdr3_nt: TGCGCCAGCAGCCAAGGGCGGGGGGTAGCGGCCCTAGGGACCCAGTACTTC
cdr3_aa: CASSQGRGVAALGTQYF

d_call: NA
clone_size: NA
v_call: TRBV6-5
j_call: TRBJ2-7
cdr3_nt: TGTGCCAGCAGTTACAGACAGGATTACGAGCAGTACTTC
cdr3_aa: CASSYRQDYEQYF

d_call: NA
clone_size: NA
v_call: TRBV4-3
j_call: TRBJ1-2
cdr3_nt: TGCGCCAGCAGCGACGGGGGGGGCCGGTATGGCTACACCTTC
cdr3_aa: CASSDGGGRYGYTF

d_call: NA
clone_size: NA
v_call: TRBV11-2
j_call: TRBJ2-7
cdr3_nt: TGTGCCAGCAGCTTAGGCCAGGTTTACGAGCAGTACTTC
cdr3_aa: CASSLGQVYEQYF

d_call: NA
clone_size: few
v_call: TRBV5-1
j_call: TRBJ1-1
cdr3_nt: TGCGCCAGCAGCTTGGCAGAGAACACTGAAGCTTTCTTT
cdr3_aa: CASSLAENTEAFF

d_call: NA
clone_size: NA
v_call: TRBV19
j_call: TRBJ2-2
cdr3_nt: TGTGCCAGTAGTTGGCACGGACGGCTGAACACCGGGGAGCTGTTTTTT
cdr3_aa: CASSWHGRLNTGELFF

d_call: NA
clone_size: NA
v_call: TRBV19
j_call: TRBJ2-7
cdr3_nt: TGTGCCAGTAGTACAGGGACGGCCACCTACGAGCAGTACTTC
cdr3_aa: CASSTGTATYEQYF